Listed below are T cell receptor beta chains from one sample, sequenced in a study of T cells after posttransplantation cyclophosphamide. Only in-frame clones appear in the TCRdb table, and some are missing; sequencing was by immunoSEQ multiplex PCR. The data hold under 5,000 clones, with 95% observed a single time. The material sequenced was naive CD4+ T cells sorted from PBMCs. All receptors come from a man in his fifties or sixties. CDR3s include the opening cysteine and the closing phenylalanine or tryptophan. D genes are given only for firm matches. Clone size appears in some rows only: once, few, many, or a class for an expanded clone.

CDR3 length: 11; D gene: -; V gene: TRBV2; clone size: -; J gene: TRBJ1-1; CDR3 DNA: TGTGCCAGCAGTGAAGGGGAGCGGGGAGCTTTT; CDR3 protein: CASSEGERGAF
CDR3 length: 15; D gene: -; V gene: TRBV13; clone size: -; J gene: TRBJ2-4; CDR3 DNA: TGTGCCAGCAGCTTATATGGAGGGATGAAGAACATTCAGTACTTC; CDR3 protein: CASSLYGGMKNIQYF
CDR3 length: 16; D gene: -; V gene: TRBV19; clone size: -; J gene: TRBJ1-5; CDR3 DNA: TGTGCCAGTAGTATAGCCAGGGCTCGGAGCAATCAGCCCCAGCATTTT; CDR3 protein: CASSIARARSNQPQHF
CDR3 length: 17; D gene: TRBD1; V gene: TRBV5-4; clone size: -; J gene: TRBJ1-3; CDR3 DNA: TGTGCCAGCAGCTTGGTTGGGACAGCCAGCTCTGGAAACACCATATATTTT; CDR3 protein: CASSLVGTASSGNTIYF
CDR3 length: 13; D gene: -; V gene: TRBV5-1; clone size: -; J gene: TRBJ1-1; CDR3 DNA: TGCGCCAGCAGCTTGAGTAAGGACAATGAAGCTTTCTTT; CDR3 protein: CASSLSKDNEAFF
CDR3 length: 15; D gene: -; V gene: TRBV7-3; clone size: -; J gene: TRBJ2-1; CDR3 DNA: TGTGCCAGCAGCTTCGGACAGCTGAGGGGCAATGAGCAGTTCTTC; CDR3 protein: CASSFGQLRGNEQFF
CDR3 length: 15; D gene: TRBD2; V gene: TRBV9; clone size: -; J gene: TRBJ2-3; CDR3 DNA: TGTGCCAGCAGCGTAGGAAGCGGGGGGTCCTATACGCAGTATTTT; CDR3 protein: CASSVGSGGSYTQYF
CDR3 length: 16; D gene: -; V gene: TRBV15; clone size: -; J gene: TRBJ1-5; CDR3 DNA: TGTGCCACCAGCAGAGGGGGTCTACAGGGCTTTCAGCCCCAGCATTTT; CDR3 protein: CATSRGGLQGFQPQHF
CDR3 length: 16; D gene: TRBD1; V gene: TRBV2; clone size: -; J gene: TRBJ1-3; CDR3 DNA: TGTGCCAGCAGTGAACAGGGGGCTCCCTCTGGAAACACCATATATTTT; CDR3 protein: CASSEQGAPSGNTIYF
CDR3 length: 12; D gene: -; V gene: TRBV7-8; clone size: -; J gene: TRBJ2-7; CDR3 DNA: TGTGCCAGCAGCCGTAGCTCCTACGAGCAGTACTTC; CDR3 protein: CASSRSSYEQYF
CDR3 length: 14; D gene: -; V gene: TRBV4-2; clone size: -; J gene: TRBJ2-3; CDR3 DNA: TGTGCCAGCAGCCAGTCGGGTTACACAGATACGCAGTATTTT; CDR3 protein: CASSQSGYTDTQYF
CDR3 length: 12; D gene: -; V gene: TRBV29-1; clone size: -; J gene: TRBJ2-7; CDR3 DNA: TGCAGCGTTGAGATGGACAATTACGAGCAGTACTTC; CDR3 protein: CSVEMDNYEQYF
CDR3 length: 15; D gene: TRBD1; V gene: TRBV5-4; clone size: -; J gene: TRBJ1-6; CDR3 DNA: TGTGCCAGCAGCTTGGATCGACAGGGGGCTTCACCCCTCCACTTT; CDR3 protein: CASSLDRQGASPLHF
CDR3 length: 14; D gene: TRBD1; V gene: TRBV4-1; clone size: -; J gene: TRBJ1-1; CDR3 DNA: TGCGCCAGCAGCCGACAACAGGGGAGTACTGAAGCTTTCTTT; CDR3 protein: CASSRQQGSTEAFF
CDR3 length: 15; D gene: TRBD1; V gene: TRBV6-5; clone size: -; J gene: TRBJ2-1; CDR3 DNA: TGTGCCAGCAGTTTTCGTCTCAGGACAGGCCATGAGCAGTTCTTC; CDR3 protein: CASSFRLRTGHEQFF
CDR3 length: 15; D gene: TRBD1; V gene: TRBV25-1; clone size: -; J gene: TRBJ1-5; CDR3 DNA: TGTGCCAGCAGTGAGGGACAGCTAATCAATCAGCCCCAGCATTTT; CDR3 protein: CASSEGQLINQPQHF
CDR3 length: 12; D gene: -; V gene: TRBV7-2; clone size: -; J gene: TRBJ1-1; CDR3 DNA: TGTGCCAGCAGCCCGGACAGAACTGAAGCTTTCTTT; CDR3 protein: CASSPDRTEAFF
CDR3 length: 17; D gene: TRBD1; V gene: TRBV15; clone size: -; J gene: TRBJ1-1; CDR3 DNA: TGTGCCACCAGCAGAGTCGGTACAGGGGCGACGAACACTGAAGCTTTCTTT; CDR3 protein: CATSRVGTGATNTEAFF
CDR3 length: 16; D gene: TRBD2; V gene: TRBV5-1; clone size: -; J gene: TRBJ2-1; CDR3 DNA: TGCGCCAGCAGCTTGGCCGGGACGGGAGGGACGCATGAGCAGTTCTTC; CDR3 protein: CASSLAGTGGTHEQFF
CDR3 length: 13; D gene: TRBD1; V gene: TRBV6-5; clone size: once; J gene: TRBJ1-5; CDR3 DNA: TGTGCCAGCAAGGGGGCTTTGAGGCAGCCCCAGCATTTT; CDR3 protein: CASKGALRQPQHF
CDR3 length: 13; D gene: TRBD1; V gene: TRBV7-9; clone size: -; J gene: TRBJ1-1; CDR3 DNA: TGTGCCAGCAGCTCTCAGGGGGCCACTGAAGCTTTCTTT; CDR3 protein: CASSSQGATEAFF
CDR3 length: 14; D gene: -; V gene: TRBV5-6; clone size: -; J gene: TRBJ2-5; CDR3 DNA: TGTGCCAGCAGCTTTCCCAACCTACAAGAGACCCAGTACTTC; CDR3 protein: CASSFPNLQETQYF
CDR3 length: 18; D gene: TRBD1; V gene: TRBV7-2; clone size: -; J gene: TRBJ1-6; CDR3 DNA: TGTGCCAGCAGCTACACGGGACAGGGGGCAACCTATAATTCACCCCTCCACTTT; CDR3 protein: CASSYTGQGATYNSPLHF
CDR3 length: 13; D gene: TRBD1; V gene: TRBV5-4; clone size: once; J gene: TRBJ2-7; CDR3 DNA: TGTGCCAGCAGCTTGGGGGACAGGCGCGAGCAGTACTTC; CDR3 protein: CASSLGDRREQYF
CDR3 length: 15; D gene: TRBD2; V gene: TRBV13; clone size: -; J gene: TRBJ2-7; CDR3 DNA: TGTGCCAGCAGCTTATTTAGGACTAGCGCCTACGAGCAGTACTTC; CDR3 protein: CASSLFRTSAYEQYF
CDR3 length: 13; D gene: -; V gene: TRBV5-4; clone size: -; J gene: TRBJ1-1; CDR3 DNA: TGTGCCAGCAGGATAAAGCTGAACACTGAAGCTTTCTTT; CDR3 protein: CASRIKLNTEAFF
CDR3 length: 13; D gene: -; V gene: TRBV19; clone size: few; J gene: TRBJ1-2; CDR3 DNA: TGTGCCAGTAGTATTCCAGGGTCCTATGGCTACACCTTC; CDR3 protein: CASSIPGSYGYTF
CDR3 length: 15; D gene: TRBD2; V gene: TRBV14; clone size: -; J gene: TRBJ2-7; CDR3 DNA: TGTGCCAGCAGCCATGGGACTAGGGGACCCTACGAGCAGTACTTC; CDR3 protein: CASSHGTRGPYEQYF
CDR3 length: 15; D gene: -; V gene: TRBV19; clone size: -; J gene: TRBJ1-5; CDR3 DNA: TGTGCCAGTACCCCCGGATCTCAGGGAAATCAGCCCCAGCATTTT; CDR3 protein: CASTPGSQGNQPQHF
CDR3 length: 13; D gene: -; V gene: TRBV7-3; clone size: -; J gene: TRBJ2-2; CDR3 DNA: TGTGCCAGCAGCTCGGAGGAGGCCGGGGAGCTGTTTTTT; CDR3 protein: CASSSEEAGELFF
CDR3 length: 12; D gene: -; V gene: TRBV6-5; clone size: -; J gene: TRBJ2-5; CDR3 DNA: TGTGCCAGCAGTTACTCTGAGGGTTCTCAGTACTTC; CDR3 protein: CASSYSEGSQYF
CDR3 length: 12; D gene: -; V gene: TRBV30; clone size: -; J gene: TRBJ1-1; CDR3 DNA: TGTGCCTGGAGTGCCCAGACAGTGGAAGCTTTCTTT; CDR3 protein: CAWSAQTVEAFF
CDR3 length: 14; D gene: TRBD1; V gene: TRBV18; clone size: -; J gene: TRBJ2-7; CDR3 DNA: TGTGCCAGCTCACCCGGGACAGGGGGCGACGAGCAGTACTTC; CDR3 protein: CASSPGTGGDEQYF
CDR3 length: 14; D gene: -; V gene: TRBV27; clone size: -; J gene: TRBJ1-1; CDR3 DNA: TGTGCCAGCAGATTACAGGGTGGTACGACTGAAGCTTTCTTT; CDR3 protein: CASRLQGGTTEAFF
CDR3 length: 14; D gene: -; V gene: TRBV6-1; clone size: -; J gene: TRBJ1-2; CDR3 DNA: TGTGCCAGCAGTGCCGGGGGGCGCGGCTATGGCTACACCTTC; CDR3 protein: CASSAGGRGYGYTF
CDR3 length: 13; D gene: -; V gene: TRBV10-3; clone size: -; J gene: TRBJ2-1; CDR3 DNA: TGTGCCATCAGTGAGTCAAGGGAGGATGAGCAGTTCTTC; CDR3 protein: CAISESREDEQFF
CDR3 length: 16; D gene: TRBD1; V gene: TRBV28; clone size: once; J gene: TRBJ2-3; CDR3 DNA: TGTGCCAGCAGTTACCGACAGGGGCTAAGCACAGATACGCAGTATTTT; CDR3 protein: CASSYRQGLSTDTQYF
CDR3 length: 13; D gene: TRBD1; V gene: TRBV2; clone size: few; J gene: TRBJ1-4; CDR3 DNA: TGTGCCAGCGGTCAGGGGGCGCGGGAAAAACTGTTTTTT; CDR3 protein: CASGQGAREKLFF
CDR3 length: 16; D gene: TRBD1; V gene: TRBV19; clone size: -; J gene: TRBJ1-1; CDR3 DNA: TGTGCCAGCTCCCACCCCCGCGGGACAGGGGCGATTGAAGCTTTCTTT; CDR3 protein: CASSHPRGTGAIEAFF
CDR3 length: 13; D gene: TRBD2; V gene: TRBV5-1; clone size: -; J gene: TRBJ2-5; CDR3 DNA: TGCGCCAGCAGCTCGGGGGGGGCGGAGACCCAGTACTTC; CDR3 protein: CASSSGGAETQYF
CDR3 length: 13; D gene: -; V gene: TRBV5-1; clone size: -; J gene: TRBJ2-5; CDR3 DNA: TGCGCCAGCTCCACCCGACAGACCGAGACCCAGTACTTC; CDR3 protein: CASSTRQTETQYF
CDR3 length: 15; D gene: TRBD2; V gene: TRBV7-9; clone size: -; J gene: TRBJ2-2; CDR3 DNA: TGTGCCAGCAGCTGGGGGACTAGCGCCACCGGGGAGCTGTTTTTT; CDR3 protein: CASSWGTSATGELFF
CDR3 length: 13; D gene: TRBD2; V gene: TRBV6-6; clone size: -; J gene: TRBJ2-7; CDR3 DNA: TGTGCCAGCAGCCCGACTAGCGACATCGAGCAGTACTTC; CDR3 protein: CASSPTSDIEQYF